This T cell receptor (beta chain) was captured by sequencing in a study of radiotherapy plus CTLA-4 blockade in lung cancer. Study as a whole: Across the patients, objective responses occurred in about 19%, and disease control in 30% to 40%. Study observations and caveats: Tumor-derived TCR clones expanded in blood after radiotherapy plus ipilimumab. Early shifts in blood T cell clones, with interferon-beta, reportedly predicted response best.

Comment on this clone: The antigen is not known.

Lung cancer patients with chemo-refractory metastatic non-small-cell disease were given focal radiation plus CTLA-4 blockade with ipilimumab. Sequencing used immunoSEQ multiplex PCR; TCRdb keeps in-frame clones, though not all of them. This repertoire shows about 82,000 clones, approximately 79% found once; its top ten account for over 13%. V was clipped by 0 bases and J by 5 bases, with 17 bases between them. There are 16 residues in the CDR3. In germline, CDR1 is MNHEY, CDR2 SVGAGI. The receptor comes from a human donor with non-small cell lung cancer that progressed on radiotherapy plus ipilimumab. The chain couples TRBV6-5 to TRBJ2-7, with D tentatively TRBD2 (6 bases). The source material was peripheral blood, sampled from a patient treated with radiotherapy plus ipilimumab. The CDR3: CASSYSMGLRVDEQYF. DNA of the CDR3: TGTGCCAGCAGTTACTCGATGGGACTTCGAGTGGACGAGCAGTACTTC.